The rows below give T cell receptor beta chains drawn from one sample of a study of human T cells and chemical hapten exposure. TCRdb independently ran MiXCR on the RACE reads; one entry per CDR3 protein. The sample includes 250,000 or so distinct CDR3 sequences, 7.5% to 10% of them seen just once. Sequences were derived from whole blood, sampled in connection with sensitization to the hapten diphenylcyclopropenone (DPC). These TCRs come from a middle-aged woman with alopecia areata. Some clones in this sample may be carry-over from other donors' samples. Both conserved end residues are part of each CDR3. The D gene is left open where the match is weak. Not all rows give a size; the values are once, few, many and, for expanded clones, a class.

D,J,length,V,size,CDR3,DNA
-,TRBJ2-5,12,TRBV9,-,CASSAGLETQYF,TGTGCCAGCAGCGCCGGATTGGAGACCCAGTACTTC
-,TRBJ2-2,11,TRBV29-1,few,CSVSTTGELFF,TGCAGCGTTTCCACCACCGGGGAGCTGTTTTTT
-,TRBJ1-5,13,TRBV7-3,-,CASSLTPRQPQHF,TGTGCCAGCAGCTTAACTCCACGGCAGCCCCAGCATTTT
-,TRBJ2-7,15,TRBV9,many,CASSPREAHSYEQYF,TGTGCCAGCAGCCCACGAGAAGCTCACTCCTACGAGCAGTACTTC
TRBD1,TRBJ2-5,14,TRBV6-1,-,CASSAAGGRETQYF,TGTGCCAGCAGTGCGGCAGGGGGTAGAGAGACCCAGTACTTC
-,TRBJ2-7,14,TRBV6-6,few,CASSYSRGVYEQYF,TGTGCCAGCAGTTACTCCCGGGGCGTGTACGAGCAGTACTTC
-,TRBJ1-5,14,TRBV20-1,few,CSAWGLYSNQPQHF,TGCAGTGCCTGGGGGTTATATAGCAATCAGCCCCAGCATTTT
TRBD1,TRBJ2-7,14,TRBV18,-,CASSGTGGTYEQYF,TGTGCCAGCTCTGGGACAGGGGGTACCTACGAGCAGTACTTC
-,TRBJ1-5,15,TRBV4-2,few,CASSVGGVGNQPQHF,TGTGCCAGCAGCGTGGGGGGGGTTGGCAATCAGCCCCAGCATTTT
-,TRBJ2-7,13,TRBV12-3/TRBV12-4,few,CASSLAGAGQSYF,TGTGCCAGCAGTTTAGCTGGGGCGGGGCAGTCGTACTTC
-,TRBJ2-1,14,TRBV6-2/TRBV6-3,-,CASSYELLYNEQFF,TGTGCCAGCAGTTACGAACTGTTGTACAATGAGCAGTTCTTC
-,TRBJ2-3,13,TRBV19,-,CASNSGSTDTQYF,TGTGCCAGTAACTCAGGGAGCACAGATACGCAGTATTTT
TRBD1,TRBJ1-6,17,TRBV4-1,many,CASSLMLGTGEKSPLHF,TGCGCCAGCAGCCTAATGTTGGGGACAGGGGAGAAATCACCCCTCCACTTT
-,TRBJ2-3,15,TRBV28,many,CASSLSVSRPDTQYF,TGTGCCAGCAGTTTGAGCGTCAGTAGGCCAGATACGCAGTATTTT
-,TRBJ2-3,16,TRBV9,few,CASSVAAGRGVDTQYF,TGTGCCAGCAGCGTAGCGGCGGGGAGAGGGGTAGATACGCAGTATTTT
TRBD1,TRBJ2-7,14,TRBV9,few,CASNPGQGFYEQYF,TGTGCCAGCAACCCGGGACAGGGATTCTACGAGCAGTACTTC